This is a list of T cell receptor beta chains from one sample in a study of human thymus T cells. The protocol was immunoSEQ multiplex PCR, while the TCRdb copy is restricted to in-frame clones and leaves out a portion. The sample yields some 130,000 clones, more than 90% seen once. Sequencing input: thymus tissue. The receptors were gathered from a boy less than two years old with a congenital heart defect but otherwise immunologically healthy. Each CDR3 is given with its conserved first and last residue. The D gene is left open where the match is weak. Clone size, where shown, is once, few, many, or a class for clones that have expanded.

J gene | D gene | clone size | V gene | CDR3 protein | CDR3 DNA
TRBJ1-6 | . | few | TRBV11-3 | CASSLGGANSPLHF | TGTGCCAGCAGCTTAGGAGGGGCAAATTCACCCCTCCACTTT
TRBJ2-5 | TRBD2 | . | TRBV2 | CASTLRRGGVETQYF | TGTGCCAGCACCCTCCGACGGGGGGGGGTGGAGACCCAGTACTTC
TRBJ2-2 | TRBD1 | . | TRBV5-8 | CASSRTGGPGELFF | TGTGCCAGCAGCCGGACAGGGGGCCCCGGGGAGCTGTTTTTT
TRBJ1-1 | . | . | TRBV30 | CAWSVGQGVRRGPEAFF | TGTGCCTGGAGTGTAGGGCAGGGTGTTAGGAGGGGTCCTGAAGCTTTCTTT
TRBJ2-7 | . | . | TRBV28 | CASSPINVAPDEQYF | TGTGCCAGCAGTCCCATCAATGTAGCCCCGGACGAGCAGTACTTC
TRBJ1-5 | . | once | TRBV6-1 | CASSGGEYPTSNQPQHF | TGTGCCAGCAGTGGGGGGGAATATCCCACGAGCAATCAGCCCCAGCATTTT
TRBJ2-3 | TRBD2 | . | TRBV6-1 | CASSGEPPGLAGEREDTQYF | TGTGCCAGCAGTGGGGAGCCTCCGGGACTAGCGGGCGAGCGAGAAGATACGCAGTATTTT
TRBJ2-3 | . | . | TRBV19 | CASSPRPTYVLDTDTQYF | TGTGCCAGTAGTCCGCGTCCCACCTACGTGTTGGACACAGATACGCAGTATTTT
TRBJ1-2 | TRBD1 | . | TRBV6-1 | CASSEEDRSNYGYTF | TGTGCCAGCAGTGAAGAGGACAGGAGTAACTATGGCTACACCTTC
TRBJ2-3 | TRBD1 | . | TRBV7-2 | CASNDRGLRVVRQYF | TGTGCCAGCAACGACAGGGGGCTGCGGGTTGTAAGGCAGTATTTT
TRBJ2-3 | TRBD1 | . | TRBV4-3 | CASSQDRLRGRSDTQYF | TGCGCCAGCAGCCAAGATAGGCTCAGGGGGCGATCAGATACGCAGTATTTT
TRBJ1-4 | . | . | TRBV7-2 | CASSTWPATNEKLFF | TGTGCCAGCAGCACCTGGCCGGCAACTAATGAAAAACTGTTTTTT
TRBJ1-4 | . | . | TRBV28 | CASSLHVGGGHEKLFF | TGTGCCAGCAGTCTCCACGTAGGGGGGGGCCATGAAAAACTGTTTTTT
TRBJ2-7 | . | . | TRBV27 | CASRGGQYEQYF | TGTGCCAGCAGGGGCGGCCAATACGAGCAGTACTTC
TRBJ2-1 | TRBD1 | once | TRBV10-2 | CASSDPGQAHSYNEQFF | TGCGCCAGCAGTGACCCGGGACAGGCCCACTCCTACAATGAGCAGTTCTTC
TRBJ2-1 | TRBD2 | . | TRBV10-3 | CAINYNESGGANEQFF | TGTGCCATCAATTACAACGAAAGCGGGGGGGCCAATGAGCAGTTCTTC
TRBJ2-5 | . | . | TRBV6-5 | CASSYTFPGGKETQYF | TGTGCCAGCAGTTACACGTTCCCCGGGGGCAAAGAGACCCAGTACTTC
TRBJ2-1 | . | . | TRBV5-1 | CASSLFSGGSSYNEQFF | TGCGCCAGCAGCTTATTTAGCGGCGGCAGCTCCTACAATGAGCAGTTCTTC
TRBJ2-5 | . | . | TRBV25-1 | CASSGLEETQYF | TGTGCCAGCAGTGGGCTAGAGGAGACCCAGTACTTC
TRBJ1-1 | . | . | TRBV4-1 | CASSQDRQRRKAFF | TGCGCCAGCAGCCAAGATCGCCAAAGGAGGAAAGCTTTCTTT
TRBJ2-7 | . | . | TRBV28 | CASSPRTVLGEQYF | TGTGCCAGCAGTCCCCGGACCGTCTTAGGAGAGCAGTACTTC
TRBJ1-6 | . | few | TRBV4-1 | CASSQLLSGHNSPLHF | TGCGCCAGCAGCCAACTTCTAAGCGGGCATAATTCACCCCTCCACTTT
TRBJ2-6 | . | few | TRBV7-2 | CASSLDKNSGANVLTF | TGTGCCAGCAGCTTAGACAAAAACTCTGGGGCCAACGTCCTGACTTTC
TRBJ2-5 | TRBD2 | . | TRBV4-1 | CASSQDYAGRGETQYF | TGCGCCAGCAGCCAAGATTATGCGGGGAGGGGAGAGACCCAGTACTTC
TRBJ2-3 | TRBD2 | . | TRBV11-2 | CASSPWGGGADTQYF | TGTGCCAGCAGCCCCTGGGGCGGGGGGGCAGATACGCAGTATTTT
TRBJ1-1 | . | once | TRBV5-1 | CASSFKGQNTEAFF | TGCGCCAGCAGCTTCAAGGGACAGAACACTGAAGCTTTCTTT
TRBJ2-7 | . | . | TRBV11-2 | CASSLGHAAYEQYF | TGTGCCAGCAGCTTAGGTCACGCAGCCTACGAGCAGTACTTC
TRBJ2-7 | . | . | TRBV5-1 | CASSLENSLGRYEQYF | TGCGCCAGCAGCTTGGAAAACTCACTTGGGAGGTACGAGCAGTACTTC
TRBJ2-7 | . | . | TRBV10-3 | CAISVSRVGEQYF | TGTGCCATCAGTGTGTCAAGGGTGGGCGAGCAGTACTTC
TRBJ1-2 | . | . | TRBV28 | CASTRTGGPGGYTF | TGTGCCAGCACGAGGACCGGGGGTCCTGGTGGCTACACCTTC
TRBJ2-2 | TRBD2 | . | TRBV27 | CASRTSGGGELFF | TGTGCCAGCAGGACTAGCGGGGGCGGGGAGCTGTTTTTT
TRBJ1-1 | . | . | TRBV6-1 | CASNPGHANTEAFF | TGTGCCAGCAACCCCGGGCATGCGAACACTGAAGCTTTCTTT
TRBJ2-7 | . | . | TRBV6-1 | CASSDGHRLGYEQYF | TGTGCCAGCAGTGATGGGCACAGGCTGGGTTACGAGCAGTACTTC
TRBJ2-2 | TRBD2 | . | TRBV5-6 | CASSGTSGGTGELFF | TGTGCCAGCAGCGGGACTAGCGGGGGAACCGGGGAGCTGTTTTTT
TRBJ1-2 | . | . | TRBV20-1 | CSAGTPGYTF | TGCAGTGCTGGGACACCTGGCTACACCTTC
TRBJ2-3 | TRBD2 | . | TRBV7-2 | CASTTPSAGGYTDTQYF | TGTGCCAGCACCACCCCATCAGCGGGGGGTTACACAGATACGCAGTATTTT
TRBJ1-5 | TRBD1 | once | TRBV14 | CASSQDPCIRDRGNQPQHF | TGTGCCAGCAGCCAAGATCCGTGCATACGGGACAGGGGGAATCAGCCCCAGCATTTT